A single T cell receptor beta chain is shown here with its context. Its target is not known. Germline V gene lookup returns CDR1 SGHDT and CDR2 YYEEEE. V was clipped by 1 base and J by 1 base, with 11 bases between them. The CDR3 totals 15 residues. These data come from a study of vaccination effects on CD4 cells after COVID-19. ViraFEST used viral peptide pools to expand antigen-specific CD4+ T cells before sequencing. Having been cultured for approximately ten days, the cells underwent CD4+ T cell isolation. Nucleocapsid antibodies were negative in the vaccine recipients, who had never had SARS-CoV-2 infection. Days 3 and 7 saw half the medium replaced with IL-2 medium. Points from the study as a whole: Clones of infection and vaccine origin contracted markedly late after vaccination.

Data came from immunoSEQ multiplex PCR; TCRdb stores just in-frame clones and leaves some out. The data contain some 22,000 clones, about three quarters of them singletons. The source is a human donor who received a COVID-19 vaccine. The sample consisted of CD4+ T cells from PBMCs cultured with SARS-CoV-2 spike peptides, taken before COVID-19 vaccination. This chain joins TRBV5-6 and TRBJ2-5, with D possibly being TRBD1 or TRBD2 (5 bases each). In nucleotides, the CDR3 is TGTGCCAGCAGCTTGTTGGGGGTCCTCCAAGAGACCCAGTACTTC. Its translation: CASSLLGVLQETQYF.